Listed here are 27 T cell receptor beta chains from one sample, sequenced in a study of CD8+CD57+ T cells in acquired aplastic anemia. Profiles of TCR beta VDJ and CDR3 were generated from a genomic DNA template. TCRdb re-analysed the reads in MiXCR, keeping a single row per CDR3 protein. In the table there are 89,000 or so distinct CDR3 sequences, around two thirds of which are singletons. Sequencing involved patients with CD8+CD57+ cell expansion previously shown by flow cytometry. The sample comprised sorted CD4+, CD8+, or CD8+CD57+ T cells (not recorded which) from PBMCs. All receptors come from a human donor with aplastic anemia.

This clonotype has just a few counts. Here the CDR3 reads CATSRDPRQTDTQYF. CDR3 sequence (DNA): TGTGCCACCAGCAGAGATCCGCGGCAGACAGATACGCAGTATTTT. The chain uses TRBV15 and TRBJ2-3; D is unclear. This CDR3 contains 15 residues. CDR1 is LNHNV and CDR2 is YYDKDF in the germline V gene (reference sequence). With 0 bases removed from V and 3 bases from J, the gap between germline ends came to 10 bases.

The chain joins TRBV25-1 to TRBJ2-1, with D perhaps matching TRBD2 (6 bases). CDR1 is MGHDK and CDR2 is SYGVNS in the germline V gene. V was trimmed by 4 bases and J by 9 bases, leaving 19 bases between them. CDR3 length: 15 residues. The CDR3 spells CASSGWTEGPVEQFF. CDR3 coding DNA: TGTGCCAGCAGTGGCTGGACGGAGGGGCCCGTTGAGCAGTTCTTC.

CDR3 DNA sequence: TGTGCCAGTAGCTGGACCAACACTGAAGCTTTCTTT. This codes for CASSWTNTEAFF. The rearrangement joins TRBV19 to TRBJ1-1; the D is unclear. Trimming took off 6 bases at V and 2 bases at J, with 7 bases between the two ends. The V gene's germline CDR1 is LNHDA and CDR2 SQIVND (reference sequence). This CDR3 is 12 amino acids long.

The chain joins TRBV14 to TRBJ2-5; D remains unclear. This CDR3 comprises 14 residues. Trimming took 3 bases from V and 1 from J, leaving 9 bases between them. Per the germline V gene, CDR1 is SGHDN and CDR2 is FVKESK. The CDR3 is CASSQLNSQETQYF. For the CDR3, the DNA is TGTGCCAGCAGCCAGCTCAACAGCCAAGAGACCCAGTACTTC.

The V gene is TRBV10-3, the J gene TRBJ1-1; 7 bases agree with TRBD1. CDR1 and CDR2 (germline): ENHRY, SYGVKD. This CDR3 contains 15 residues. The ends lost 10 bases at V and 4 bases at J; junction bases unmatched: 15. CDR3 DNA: TGTGCCACGACCCCTGGGAGGGGGCAAGGCACTGAAGCTTTCTTT. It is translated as CATTPGRGQGTEAFF.

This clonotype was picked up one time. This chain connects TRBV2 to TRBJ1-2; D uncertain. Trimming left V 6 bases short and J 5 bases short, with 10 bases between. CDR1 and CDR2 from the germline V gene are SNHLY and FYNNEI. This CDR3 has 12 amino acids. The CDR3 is CASSGRSYGYTF. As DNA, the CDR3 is TGTGCCAGCAGCGGACGGTCATATGGCTACACCTTC.

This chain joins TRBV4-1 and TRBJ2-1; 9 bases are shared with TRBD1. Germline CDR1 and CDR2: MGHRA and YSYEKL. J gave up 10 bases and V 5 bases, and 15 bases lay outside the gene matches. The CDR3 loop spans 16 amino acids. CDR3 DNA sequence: TGCGCCAGCAGCTCCACCGGGACAGGGTACCCCCACGAGCAGTTCTTC. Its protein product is CASSSTGTGYPHEQFF.

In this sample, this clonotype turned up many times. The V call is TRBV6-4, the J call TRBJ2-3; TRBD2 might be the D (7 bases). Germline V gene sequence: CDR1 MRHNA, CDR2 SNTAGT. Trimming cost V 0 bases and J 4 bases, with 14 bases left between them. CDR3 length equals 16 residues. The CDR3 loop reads CASSDSSGGAPDTQYF. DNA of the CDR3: TGTGCCAGCAGTGACTCGAGTGGGGGGGCCCCAGATACGCAGTATTTT.

The CDR3 DNA is TGTGCCACCAGCAGAGATAGAGGGGGGGCAGATACGCAGTATTTT. Its translation is CATSRDRGGADTQYF. The J gene is TRBJ2-3, the V gene TRBV15; D might be TRBD2 (7 bases). V lost 0 bases, J lost 4 bases, and 11 bases lay in between. Germline V gene data show CDR1 as LNHNV and CDR2 as YYDKDF (reference sequence). This CDR3 has 15 residues.

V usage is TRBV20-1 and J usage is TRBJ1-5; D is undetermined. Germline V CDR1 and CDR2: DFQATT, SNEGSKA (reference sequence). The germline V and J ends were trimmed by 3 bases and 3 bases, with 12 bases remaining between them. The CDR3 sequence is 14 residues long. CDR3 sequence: CSARGFGNNQPQHF. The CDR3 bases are TGCAGTGCTAGGGGATTTGGCAACAATCAGCCCCAGCATTTT.

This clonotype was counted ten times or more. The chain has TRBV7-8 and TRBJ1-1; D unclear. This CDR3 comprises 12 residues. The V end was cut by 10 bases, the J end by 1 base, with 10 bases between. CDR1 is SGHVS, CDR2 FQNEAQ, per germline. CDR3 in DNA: TGTGCCATTGAGCTACCGAACACTGAAGCTTTCTTT. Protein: CAIELPNTEAFF. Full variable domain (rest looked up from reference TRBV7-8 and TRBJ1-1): GAGVSQSPRYKVAKRGQDVALRCDPISGHVSLFWYQQALGQGPEFLTYFQNEAQLDKSGLPSDRFFAERPEGSVSTLKIQRTQQEDSAVYLCAIELPNTEAFFGQGTRLTVV.

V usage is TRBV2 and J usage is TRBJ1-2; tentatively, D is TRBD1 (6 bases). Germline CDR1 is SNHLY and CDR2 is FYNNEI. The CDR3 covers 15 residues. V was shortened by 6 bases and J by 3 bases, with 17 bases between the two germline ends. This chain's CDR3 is CASSDTPDSYYGYTF. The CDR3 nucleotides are TGTGCCAGCAGCGACACCCCGGACAGCTACTATGGCTACACCTTC.

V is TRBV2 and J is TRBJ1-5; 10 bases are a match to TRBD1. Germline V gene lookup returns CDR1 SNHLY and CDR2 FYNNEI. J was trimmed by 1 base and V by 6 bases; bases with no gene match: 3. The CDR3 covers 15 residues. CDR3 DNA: TGTGCCAGCAGCCGACAGGGGGCGAGCAATCAGCCCCAGCATTTT. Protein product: CASSRQGASNQPQHF.

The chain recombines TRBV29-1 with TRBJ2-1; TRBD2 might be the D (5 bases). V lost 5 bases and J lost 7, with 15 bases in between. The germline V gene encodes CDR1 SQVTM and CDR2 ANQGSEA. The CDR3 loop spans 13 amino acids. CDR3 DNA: TGCAGCGTTTCAATCCCCGGGAAAAATGAGCAGTTCTTC. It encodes CSVSIPGKNEQFF.

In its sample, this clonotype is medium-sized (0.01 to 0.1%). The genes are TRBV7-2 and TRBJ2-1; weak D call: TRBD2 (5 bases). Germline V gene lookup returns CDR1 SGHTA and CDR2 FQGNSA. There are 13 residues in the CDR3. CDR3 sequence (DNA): TGTGCTATGTCCCGGGAATCCTACAATGAGCAGTTCTTC. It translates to CAMSRESYNEQFF.

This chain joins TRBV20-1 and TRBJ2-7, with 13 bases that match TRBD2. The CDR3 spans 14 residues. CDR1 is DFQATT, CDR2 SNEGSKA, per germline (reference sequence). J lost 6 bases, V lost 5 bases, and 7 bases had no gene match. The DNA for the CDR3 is TGCAGTGCTCCCCGGGGACTAGCGGGACTCGAGCAGTACTTC. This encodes CSAPRGLAGLEQYF.

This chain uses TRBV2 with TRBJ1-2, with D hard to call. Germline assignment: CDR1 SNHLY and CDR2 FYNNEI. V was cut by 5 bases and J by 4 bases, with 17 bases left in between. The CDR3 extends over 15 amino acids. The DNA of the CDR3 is TGTGCCAGCAGTCCCAGATCCGAGATCAGCTATGGCTACACCTTC. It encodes CASSPRSEISYGYTF.

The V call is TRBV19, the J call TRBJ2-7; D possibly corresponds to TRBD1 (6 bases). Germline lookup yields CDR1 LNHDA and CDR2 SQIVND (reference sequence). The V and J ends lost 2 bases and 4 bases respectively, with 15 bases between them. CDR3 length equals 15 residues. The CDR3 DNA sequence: TGTGCCAGTAGTATACAACCGGGACACGGTTACGAGCAGTACTTC. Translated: CASSIQPGHGYEQYF.

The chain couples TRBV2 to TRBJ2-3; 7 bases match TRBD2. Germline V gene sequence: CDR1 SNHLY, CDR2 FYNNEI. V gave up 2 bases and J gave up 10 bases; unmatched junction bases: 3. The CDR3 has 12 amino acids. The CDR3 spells CASSEWAGAQYF. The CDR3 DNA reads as TGTGCCAGCAGTGAATGGGCGGGGGCGCAGTATTTT. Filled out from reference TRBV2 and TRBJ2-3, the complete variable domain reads EPEVTQTPSHQVTQMGQEVILRCVPISNHLYFYWYRQILGQKVEFLVSFYNNEISEKSEIFDDQFSVERPDGSNFTLKIRSTKLEDSAMYFCASSEWAGAQYFGPGTRLTVL.

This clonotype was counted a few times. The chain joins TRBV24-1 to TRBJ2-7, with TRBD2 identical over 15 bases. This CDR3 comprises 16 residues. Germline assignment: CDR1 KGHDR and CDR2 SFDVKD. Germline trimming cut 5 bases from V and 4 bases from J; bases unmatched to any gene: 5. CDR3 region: CATSASGTSGRYEQYF. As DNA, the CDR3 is TGTGCCACCAGTGCATCTGGGACTAGCGGGAGGTACGAGCAGTACTTC.

CDR3 bases: TGTGCCAGCAGCTGGGACAACTACGAGCAGTACTTC. Translating it yields CASSWDNYEQYF. The chain recombines TRBV13 with TRBJ2-7, with a possible D match to TRBD1 (6 bases). The CDR3 runs to 12 residues. Deletions cut 4 bases from V and 3 bases from J, with 7 bases between. Germline assignment: CDR1 PRHDT and CDR2 FYEKMQ (reference sequence).

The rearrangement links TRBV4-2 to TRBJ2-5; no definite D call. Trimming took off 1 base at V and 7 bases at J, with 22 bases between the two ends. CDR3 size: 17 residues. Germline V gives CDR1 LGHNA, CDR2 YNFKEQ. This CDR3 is CASSQVSWQSLMGTQYF. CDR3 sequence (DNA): TGTGCCAGCAGCCAAGTCAGTTGGCAGTCCTTAATGGGGACCCAGTACTTC.

Here the CDR3 DNA reads TGTGCCAGCAGCTTTAACGCGGGTAATGAGCAGTTCTTC. It codes for CASSFNAGNEQFF. The genes are TRBV7-8 and TRBJ2-1; D perhaps matches TRBD2 (5 bases). In germline, CDR1 is SGHVS, CDR2 FQNEAQ. V lost 3 bases and J lost 7, with 10 bases in between. CDR3 size: 13 residues.

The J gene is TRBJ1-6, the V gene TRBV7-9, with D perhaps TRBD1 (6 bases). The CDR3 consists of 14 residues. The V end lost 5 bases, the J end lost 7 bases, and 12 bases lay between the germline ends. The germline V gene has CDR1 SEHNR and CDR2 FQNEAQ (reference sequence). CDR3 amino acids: CASSNGQINSPLHF. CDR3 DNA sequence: TGTGCCAGCAGCAACGGACAGATAAATTCACCCCTCCACTTT.

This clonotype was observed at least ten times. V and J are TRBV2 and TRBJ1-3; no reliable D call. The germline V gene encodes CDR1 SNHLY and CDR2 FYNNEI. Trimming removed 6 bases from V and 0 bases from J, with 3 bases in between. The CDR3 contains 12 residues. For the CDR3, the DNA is TGTGCCAGCAGGATCTCTGGAAACACCATATATTTT. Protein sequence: CASRISGNTIYF.

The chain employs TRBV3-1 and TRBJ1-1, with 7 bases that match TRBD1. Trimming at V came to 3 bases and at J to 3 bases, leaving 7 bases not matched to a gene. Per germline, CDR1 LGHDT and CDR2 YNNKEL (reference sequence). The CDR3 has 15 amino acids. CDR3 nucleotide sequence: TGTGCCAGCAGCCATCAGCAGGGGGTATACACTGAAGCTTTCTTT. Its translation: CASSHQQGVYTEAFF.

This CDR3 is CSARQREGQNTQYF. The CDR3 DNA reads TGCAGTGCTAGGCAGCGGGAGGGTCAGAATACGCAGTATTTT. The chain has TRBV20-1 and TRBJ2-3; 10 nucleotides align to TRBD2. The ends lost 3 bases at V and 7 bases at J; junction bases unmatched: 7. The CDR3 extends over 14 amino acids. Germline lookup yields CDR1 DFQATT and CDR2 SNEGSKA (reference sequence).